This T cell receptor beta chain was sequenced during a study of PD-1 blockade in classical Hodgkin lymphoma. Study results and limitations: Complete responders matched newly diagnosed patients in baseline diversity. Newly diagnosed patients were reported to exhibit reduced baseline TCR diversity relative to healthy donors. No one has yet defined what causes the repertoire differences, which may be disease activity or prior therapy.

Points on this clone: No antigen is known for it.

The table came from immunoSEQ multiplex PCR; TCRdb's copy has only in-frame clones and leaves some out. The sample has 15,000 to 20,000 clones; roughly 65% are singletons. The time point here: cycle 4 day 1 (C4D1), after 6 weeks of nivolumab. Each of the patients experienced relapse following autologous stem cell transplantation, and their brentuximab vedotin exposure differed. Trimming stripped 2 bases from V and 3 bases from J, with 11 bases between. The CDR3 is made up of 15 amino acids. The input for sequencing was peripheral blood mononuclear cells (PBMCs), taken before the fourth cycle of nivolumab. This receptor was taken from a human donor with classical Hodgkin lymphoma. The V call is TRBV23-1, the J call TRBJ1-5; D is uncertain. TRBV23-1 is marked as an open reading frame, function uncertain. The CDR3 sequence: CASSQNTDPNQPQHF. CDR3 nucleotides: TGCGCCAGCAGTCAAAACACGGATCCCAATCAGCCCCAGCATTTT.